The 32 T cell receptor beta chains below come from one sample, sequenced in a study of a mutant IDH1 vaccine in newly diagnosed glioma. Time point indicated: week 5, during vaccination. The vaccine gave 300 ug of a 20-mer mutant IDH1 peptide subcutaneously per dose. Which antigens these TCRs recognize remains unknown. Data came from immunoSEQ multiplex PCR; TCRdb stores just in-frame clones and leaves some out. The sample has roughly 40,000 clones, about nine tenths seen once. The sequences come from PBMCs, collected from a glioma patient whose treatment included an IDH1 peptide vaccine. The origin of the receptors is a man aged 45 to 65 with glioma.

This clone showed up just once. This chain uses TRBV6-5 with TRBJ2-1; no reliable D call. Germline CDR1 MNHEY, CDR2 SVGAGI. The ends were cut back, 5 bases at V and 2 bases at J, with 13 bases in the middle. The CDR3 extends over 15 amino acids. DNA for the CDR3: TGTGCCAGCAGTCTCGGAGCGAGCACCTACAATGAGCAGTTCTTC. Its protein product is CASSLGASTYNEQFF.

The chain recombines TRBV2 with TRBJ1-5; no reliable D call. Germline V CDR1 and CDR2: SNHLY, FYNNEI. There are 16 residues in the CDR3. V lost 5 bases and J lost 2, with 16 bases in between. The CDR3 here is CASSHYGSGGNQPQHF. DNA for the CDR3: TGTGCCAGCAGTCACTACGGGTCCGGGGGCAATCAGCCCCAGCATTTT.

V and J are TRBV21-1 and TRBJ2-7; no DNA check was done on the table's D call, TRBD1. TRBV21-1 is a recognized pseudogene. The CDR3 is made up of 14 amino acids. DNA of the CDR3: TGTGCCAGCAGTGGTTCGGACACGACCTACGAGCAGTACTTC. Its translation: CASSGSDTTYEQYF.

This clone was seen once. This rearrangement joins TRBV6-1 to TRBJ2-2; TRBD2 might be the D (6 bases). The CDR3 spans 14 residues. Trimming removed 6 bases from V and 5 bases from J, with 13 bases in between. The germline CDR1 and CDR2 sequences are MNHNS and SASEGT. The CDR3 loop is CASRTGAKTGELFF. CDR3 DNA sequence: TGTGCCAGCAGAACGGGAGCAAAGACCGGGGAGCTGTTTTTT.

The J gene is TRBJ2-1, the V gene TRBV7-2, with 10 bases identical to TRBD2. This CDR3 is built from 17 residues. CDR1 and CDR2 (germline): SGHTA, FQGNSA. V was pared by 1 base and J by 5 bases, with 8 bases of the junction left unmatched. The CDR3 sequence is CASSLVGSGGLHNEQFF. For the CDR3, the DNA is TGTGCCAGCAGCTTAGTCGGTAGCGGGGGGCTACACAATGAGCAGTTCTTC.

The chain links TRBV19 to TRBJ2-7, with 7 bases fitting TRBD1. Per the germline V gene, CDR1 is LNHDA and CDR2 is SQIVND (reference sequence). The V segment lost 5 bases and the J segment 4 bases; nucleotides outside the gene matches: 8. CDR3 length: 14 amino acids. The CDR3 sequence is CASSPGQEDYEQYF. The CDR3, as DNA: TGTGCCAGTAGTCCCGGACAGGAAGATTACGAGCAGTACTTC.

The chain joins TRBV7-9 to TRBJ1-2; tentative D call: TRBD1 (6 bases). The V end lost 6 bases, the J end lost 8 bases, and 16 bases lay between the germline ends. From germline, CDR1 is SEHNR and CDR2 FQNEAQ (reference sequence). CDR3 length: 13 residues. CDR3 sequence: CASSFDQGLGYTF. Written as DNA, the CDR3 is TGTGCCAGCAGTTTTGACCAGGGGTTAGGCTACACCTTC.

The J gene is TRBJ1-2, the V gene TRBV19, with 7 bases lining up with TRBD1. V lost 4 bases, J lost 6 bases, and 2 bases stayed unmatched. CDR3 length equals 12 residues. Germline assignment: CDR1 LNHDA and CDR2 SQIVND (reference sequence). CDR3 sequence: CASSKDRDGYTF. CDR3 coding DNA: TGTGCCAGTAGTAAAGACAGGGATGGCTACACCTTC.

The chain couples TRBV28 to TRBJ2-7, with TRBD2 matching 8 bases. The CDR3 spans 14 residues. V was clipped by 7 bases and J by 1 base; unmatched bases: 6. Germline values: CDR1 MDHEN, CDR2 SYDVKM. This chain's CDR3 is CASTSSGSSYEQYF. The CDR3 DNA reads TGTGCCAGCACCTCAAGCGGGAGTTCCTACGAGCAGTACTTC.

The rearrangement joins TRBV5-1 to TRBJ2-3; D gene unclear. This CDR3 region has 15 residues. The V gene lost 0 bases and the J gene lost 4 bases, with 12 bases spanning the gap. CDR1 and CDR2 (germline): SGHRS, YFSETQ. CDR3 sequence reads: CASSLGPTGADTQYF. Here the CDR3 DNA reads TGCGCCAGCAGCTTGGGCCCAACCGGCGCAGATACGCAGTATTTT.

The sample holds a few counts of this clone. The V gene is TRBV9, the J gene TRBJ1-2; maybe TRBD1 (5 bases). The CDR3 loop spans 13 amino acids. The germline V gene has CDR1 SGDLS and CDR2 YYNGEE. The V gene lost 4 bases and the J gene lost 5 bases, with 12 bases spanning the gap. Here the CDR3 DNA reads TGTGCCAGCAGCCCAGGGAACAGTTATGGCTACACCTTC. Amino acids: CASSPGNSYGYTF. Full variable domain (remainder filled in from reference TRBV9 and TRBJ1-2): DSGVTQTPKHLITATGQRVTLRCSPRSGDLSVYWYQQSLDQGLQFLIQYYNGEERAKGNILERFSAQQFPDLHSELNLSSLELGDSALYFCASSPGNSYGYTFGSGTRLTVV.

The CDR3 sequence: CASSPSGTGVNEQYF. The CDR3 DNA sequence: TGTGCCAGCAGCCCCTCGGGGACGGGAGTGAACGAGCAGTACTTC. This chain links TRBV9 with TRBJ2-7, with D possibly being TRBD2 (6 bases). CDR3 length: 15 residues. Per germline, CDR1 SGDLS and CDR2 YYNGEE. V lost 4 bases, J lost 5 bases, and 19 bases lay in between.

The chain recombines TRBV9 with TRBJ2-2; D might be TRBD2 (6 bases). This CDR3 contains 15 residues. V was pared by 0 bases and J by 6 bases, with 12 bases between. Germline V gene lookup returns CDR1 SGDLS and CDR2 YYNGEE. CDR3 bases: TGTGCCAGCAGCGTAGGGGGGGTTCGTTCCGGGGAGCTGTTTTTT. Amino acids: CASSVGGVRSGELFF.

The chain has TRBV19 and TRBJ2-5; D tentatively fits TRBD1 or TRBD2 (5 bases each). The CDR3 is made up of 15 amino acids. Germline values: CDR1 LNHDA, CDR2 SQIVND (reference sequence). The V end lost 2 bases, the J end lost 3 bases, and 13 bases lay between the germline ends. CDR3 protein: CASSIPGTTKETQYF. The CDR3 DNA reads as TGTGCCAGTAGTATACCCGGGACGACTAAAGAGACCCAGTACTTC.

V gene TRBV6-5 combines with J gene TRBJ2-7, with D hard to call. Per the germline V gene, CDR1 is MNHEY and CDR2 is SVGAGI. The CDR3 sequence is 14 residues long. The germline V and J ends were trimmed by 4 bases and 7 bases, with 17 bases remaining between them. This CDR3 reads CASSSPVGFREQYF. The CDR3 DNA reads TGTGCCAGCAGTTCCCCGGTAGGGTTTAGGGAGCAGTACTTC.

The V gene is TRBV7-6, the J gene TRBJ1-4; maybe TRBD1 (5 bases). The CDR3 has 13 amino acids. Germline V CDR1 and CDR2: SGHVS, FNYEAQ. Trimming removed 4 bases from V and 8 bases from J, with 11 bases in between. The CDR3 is CASSSGPGEKLFF. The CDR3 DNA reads TGTGCCAGCAGCTCGGGACCTGGAGAAAAACTGTTTTTT.

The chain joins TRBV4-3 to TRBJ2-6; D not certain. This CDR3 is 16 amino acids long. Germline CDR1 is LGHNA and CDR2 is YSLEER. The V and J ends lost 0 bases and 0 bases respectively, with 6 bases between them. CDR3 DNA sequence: TGCGCCAGCAGCCAAGATGGGAACTCTGGGGCCAACGTCCTGACTTTC. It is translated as CASSQDGNSGANVLTF.

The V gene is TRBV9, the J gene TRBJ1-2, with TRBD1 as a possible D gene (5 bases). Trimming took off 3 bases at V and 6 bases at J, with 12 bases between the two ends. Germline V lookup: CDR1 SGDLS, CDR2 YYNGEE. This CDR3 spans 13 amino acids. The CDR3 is CASSAGRANGYTF. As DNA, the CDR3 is TGTGCCAGCAGCGCGGGACGGGCGAATGGCTACACCTTC. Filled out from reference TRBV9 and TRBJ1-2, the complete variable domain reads DSGVTQTPKHLITATGQRVTLRCSPRSGDLSVYWYQQSLDQGLQFLIQYYNGEERAKGNILERFSAQQFPDLHSELNLSSLELGDSALYFCASSAGRANGYTFGSGTRLTVV.

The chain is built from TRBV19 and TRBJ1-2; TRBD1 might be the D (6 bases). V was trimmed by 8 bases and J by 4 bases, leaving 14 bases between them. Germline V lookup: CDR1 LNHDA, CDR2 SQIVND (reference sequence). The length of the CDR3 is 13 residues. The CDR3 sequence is CASQRQDAYGYTF. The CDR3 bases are TGTGCCAGTCAAAGACAGGACGCCTATGGCTACACCTTC.

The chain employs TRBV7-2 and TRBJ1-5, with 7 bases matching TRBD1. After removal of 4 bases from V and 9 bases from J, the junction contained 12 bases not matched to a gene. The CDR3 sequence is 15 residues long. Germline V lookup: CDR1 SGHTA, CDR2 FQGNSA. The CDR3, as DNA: TGTGCCAGCAGCTCGGGTACAGGGGATAAGGGGCCCCAGCATTTT. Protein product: CASSSGTGDKGPQHF.

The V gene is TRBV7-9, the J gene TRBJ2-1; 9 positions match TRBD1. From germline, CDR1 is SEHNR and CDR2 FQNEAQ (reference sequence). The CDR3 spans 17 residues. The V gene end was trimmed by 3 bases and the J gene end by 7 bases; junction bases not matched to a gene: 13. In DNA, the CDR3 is TGTGCCAGCAGCTTGGCGGCAACAGGGGGCGTGAATAATGAGCAGTTCTTC. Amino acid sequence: CASSLAATGGVNNEQFF.

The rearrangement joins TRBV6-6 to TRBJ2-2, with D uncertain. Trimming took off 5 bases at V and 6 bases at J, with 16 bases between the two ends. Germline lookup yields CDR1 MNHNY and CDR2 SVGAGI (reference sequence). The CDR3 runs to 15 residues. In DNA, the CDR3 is TGTGCCAGCAGTCGCCGTTTCGAAGGGCCCGGGGAGCTGTTTTTT. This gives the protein CASSRRFEGPGELFF.

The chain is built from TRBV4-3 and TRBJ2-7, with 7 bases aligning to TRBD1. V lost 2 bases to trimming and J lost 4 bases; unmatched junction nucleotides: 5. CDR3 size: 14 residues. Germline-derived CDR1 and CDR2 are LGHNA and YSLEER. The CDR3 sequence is CASSQRGQGYEQYF. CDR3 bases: TGCGCCAGCAGCCAAAGGGGGCAGGGGTACGAGCAGTACTTC.

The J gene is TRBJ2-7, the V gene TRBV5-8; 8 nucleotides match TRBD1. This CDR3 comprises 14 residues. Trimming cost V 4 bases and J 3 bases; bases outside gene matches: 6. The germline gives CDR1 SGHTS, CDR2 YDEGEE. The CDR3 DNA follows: TGTGCCAGCAGCCTAGGACAGGGAATCTACGAGCAGTACTTC. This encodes CASSLGQGIYEQYF.

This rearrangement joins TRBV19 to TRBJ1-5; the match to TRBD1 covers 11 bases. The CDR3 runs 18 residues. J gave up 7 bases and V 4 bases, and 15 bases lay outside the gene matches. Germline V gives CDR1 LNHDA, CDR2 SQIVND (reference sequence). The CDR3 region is CASSTRNGQGARNQPQHF. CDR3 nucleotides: TGTGCCAGTAGTACCCGGAACGGACAGGGGGCGCGTAACCAGCCCCAGCATTTT. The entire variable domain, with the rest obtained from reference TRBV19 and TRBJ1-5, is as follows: DGGITQSPKYLFRKEGQNVTLSCEQNLNHDAMYWYRQDPGQGLRLIYYSQIVNDFQKGDIAEGYSVSREKKESFPLTVTSAQKNPTAFYLCASSTRNGQGARNQPQHFGDGTRLSIL.

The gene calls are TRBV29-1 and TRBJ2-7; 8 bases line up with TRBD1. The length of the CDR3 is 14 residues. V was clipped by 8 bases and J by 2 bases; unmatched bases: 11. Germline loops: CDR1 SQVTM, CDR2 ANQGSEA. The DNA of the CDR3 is TGCAGCATTTTGGGGACAGGTCGCACCTACGAGCAGTACTTC. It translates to CSILGTGRTYEQYF.

CDR3 DNA sequence: TGTGCCAGCAGTTACAGTTCCGCCTACGAGCAGTACTTC. Protein product: CASSYSSAYEQYF. V and J are TRBV27 and TRBJ2-7; D remains ambiguous. The V end lost 4 bases, the J end lost 2 bases, and 9 bases lay between the germline ends. There are 13 residues in the CDR3. Germline CDR1 MNHEY, CDR2 SMNVEV (reference sequence).

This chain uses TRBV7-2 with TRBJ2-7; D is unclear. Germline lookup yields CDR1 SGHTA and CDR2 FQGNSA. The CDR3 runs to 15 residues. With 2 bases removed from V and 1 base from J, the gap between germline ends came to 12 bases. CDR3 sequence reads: CASSLQAIRSYEQYF. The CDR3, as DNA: TGTGCCAGCAGCTTACAGGCTATTCGATCCTACGAGCAGTACTTC.

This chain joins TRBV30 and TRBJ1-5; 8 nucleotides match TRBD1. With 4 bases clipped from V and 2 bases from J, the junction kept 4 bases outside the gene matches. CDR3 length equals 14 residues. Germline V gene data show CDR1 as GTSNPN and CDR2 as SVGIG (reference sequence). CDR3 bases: TGTGCCTGGACCGGACAGGGCGGCAATCAGCCCCAGCATTTT. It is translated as CAWTGQGGNQPQHF.

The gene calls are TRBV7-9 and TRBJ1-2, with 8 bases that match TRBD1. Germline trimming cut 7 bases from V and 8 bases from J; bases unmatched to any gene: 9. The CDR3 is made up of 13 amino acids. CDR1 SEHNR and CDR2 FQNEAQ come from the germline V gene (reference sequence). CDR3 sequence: CASTARTGLGYTF. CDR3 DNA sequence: TGTGCCAGCACCGCAAGGACAGGGTTAGGCTACACCTTC.

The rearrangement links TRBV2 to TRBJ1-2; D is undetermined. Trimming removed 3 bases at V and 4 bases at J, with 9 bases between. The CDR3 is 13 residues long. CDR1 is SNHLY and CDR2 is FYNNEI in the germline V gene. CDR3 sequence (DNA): TGTGCCAGCAGTGATAGGCAGCCCTATGGCTACACCTTC. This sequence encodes CASSDRQPYGYTF.

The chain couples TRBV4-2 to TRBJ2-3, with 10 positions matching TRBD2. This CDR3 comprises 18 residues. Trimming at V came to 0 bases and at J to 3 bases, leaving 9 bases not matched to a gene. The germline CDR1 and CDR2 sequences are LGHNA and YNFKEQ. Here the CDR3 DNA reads TGTGCCAGCAGCCAAGATCGTCCAGCGGGGGGGCAGACAGATACGCAGTATTTT. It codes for CASSQDRPAGGQTDTQYF.